The sequence of this TCR beta chain was determined in a study of blood T cell repertoires in COVID-19. As for the study in general: The United States, Italy and Spain supplied acute and convalescent COVID-19 samples. T cells, B-cell-depleted T cells, or PBMCs provided the cDNA or gDNA that served as material.

Authors' processing steps: How many nucleated cells were present was estimated from reference gene primer amplification. TCRdb keeps only in-frame clones here, not all; method: immunoSEQ multiplex PCR. V and J calls plus clone size are reproduced from that table; the DNA served to infer D and trimming. The sample lists around 95,000 clones; more than 85% were seen once. V lost 3 bases to trimming and J lost 8 bases; unmatched junction nucleotides: 6. The CDR3 length is 13 residues. Looked up from germline, CDR1 is GTSNPN and CDR2 is SVGIG (reference sequence). This chain uses TRBV30 with TRBJ1-4, with 7 bases identical to TRBD1. Sequenced: peripheral blood. The sequence came from a man aged 25 to 45 in a cohort sampled during active COVID-19. The CDR3 sequence is CAWSPRGWEKLFF. The DNA of the CDR3 is TGTGCCTGGAGCCCCAGGGGGTGGGAAAAACTGTTTTTT.